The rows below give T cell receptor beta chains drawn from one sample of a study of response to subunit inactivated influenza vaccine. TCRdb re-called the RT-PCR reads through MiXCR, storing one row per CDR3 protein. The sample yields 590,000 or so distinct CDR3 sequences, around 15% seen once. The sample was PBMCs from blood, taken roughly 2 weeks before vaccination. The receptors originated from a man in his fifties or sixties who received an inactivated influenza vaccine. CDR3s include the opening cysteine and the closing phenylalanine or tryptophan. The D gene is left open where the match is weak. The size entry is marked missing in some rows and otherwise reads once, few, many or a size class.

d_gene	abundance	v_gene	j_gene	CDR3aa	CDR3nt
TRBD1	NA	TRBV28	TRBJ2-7	CASRPTGTAYEQYF	TGTGCCAGCAGACCTACCGGGACAGCCTACGAGCAGTACTTC
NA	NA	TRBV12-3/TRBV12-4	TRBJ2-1	CASIPGHTYNEQFF	TGTGCCAGCATCCCGGGACATACCTACAATGAGCAGTTCTTC
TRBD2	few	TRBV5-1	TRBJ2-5	CASSLVSSGREETQYF	TGCGCCAGCAGCTTGGTTTCTAGCGGGAGAGAAGAGACCCAGTACTTC
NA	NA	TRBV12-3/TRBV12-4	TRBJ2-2	CATKKDGTVTGELFF	TGTGCCACCAAAAAAGACGGCACGGTAACCGGGGAGCTGTTTTTT
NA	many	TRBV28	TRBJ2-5	CASSTGQKETQYF	TGTGCCAGCAGTACCGGACAGAAAGAGACCCAGTACTTC
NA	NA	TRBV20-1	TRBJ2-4	CSAREATVKNIQYF	TGCAGTGCTAGAGAGGCGACAGTAAAAAACATTCAGTACTTC
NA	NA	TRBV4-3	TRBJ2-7	CASSQAPGQSYEQYF	TGCGCCAGCAGCCAAGCTCCAGGACAGAGCTACGAGCAGTACTTC
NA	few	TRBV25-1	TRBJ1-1	CASGHPNTEAFF	TGTGCCAGCGGACACCCGAACACTGAAGCTTTCTTT
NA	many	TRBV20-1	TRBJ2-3	CSASSFHLGAGGQSTDTQYF	TGCAGTGCTAGTAGTTTCCATCTGGGGGCTGGAGGCCAGAGCACAGATACGCAGTATTTT
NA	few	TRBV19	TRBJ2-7	CASSISTGSYEQYF	TGTGCCAGTAGTATAAGTACCGGGTCCTACGAGCAGTACTTC
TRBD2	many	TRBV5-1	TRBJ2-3	CASSWSSGGADTQYF	TGCGCCAGCAGCTGGTCTAGCGGGGGGGCAGATACGCAGTATTTT
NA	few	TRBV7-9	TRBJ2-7	CASSLGGSTYEQYF	TGTGCCAGCAGCTTAGGAGGGTCCACCTACGAGCAGTACTTC
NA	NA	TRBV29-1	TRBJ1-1	CSSTRVNTEAFF	TGCAGCTCGACCAGGGTGAACACTGAAGCTTTCTTT
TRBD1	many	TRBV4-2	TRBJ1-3	CASSQDPGTGGQRSGNTIYF	TGTGCCAGCAGCCAAGATCCGGGGACAGGGGGCCAACGCTCTGGAAACACCATATATTTT
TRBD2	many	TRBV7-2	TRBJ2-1	CASSLVAGGSQEQFF	TGTGCCAGCAGCTTAGTGGCGGGAGGGAGCCAGGAGCAGTTCTTC
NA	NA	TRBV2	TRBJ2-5	CASSESRLPGETQYF	TGTGCCAGCAGTGAAAGCAGATTACCAGGGGAGACCCAGTACTTC
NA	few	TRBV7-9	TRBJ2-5	CASSFWEKQETQYF	TGTGCCAGCAGCTTTTGGGAGAAGCAGGAGACCCAGTACTTC
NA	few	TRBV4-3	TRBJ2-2	CASSLDNANTGELFF	TGCGCCAGCAGCCTGGACAACGCGAACACCGGGGAGCTGTTTTTT
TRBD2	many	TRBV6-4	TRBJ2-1	CASSDSGLAGVQFF	TGTGCCAGCAGTGATAGTGGACTAGCGGGAGTACAGTTCTTC
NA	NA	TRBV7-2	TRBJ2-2	CASSLVKGLIGGELFF	TGTGCCAGCAGCTTAGTGAAGGGGTTGATCGGAGGGGAGCTGTTTTTT
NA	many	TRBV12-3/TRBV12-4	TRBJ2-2	CASSFRRFGYGELFF	TGTGCCAGCAGTTTTAGGAGGTTCGGGTACGGGGAGCTGTTTTTT
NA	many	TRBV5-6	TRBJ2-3	CASSLSWGPTDTQYF	TGTGCCAGCAGCTTGAGCTGGGGGCCGACAGATACGCAGTATTTT
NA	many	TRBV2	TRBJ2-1	CASTYRGNHEQFF	TGTGCCAGCACTTACCGGGGCAACCATGAGCAGTTCTTC
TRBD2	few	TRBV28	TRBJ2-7	CASSFNTKELARYEQYF	TGTGCCAGCAGTTTTAATACCAAGGAACTAGCGCGCTACGAGCAGTACTTC
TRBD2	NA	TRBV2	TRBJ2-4	CASSPLTSGKAKNIQYF	TGTGCCAGCAGTCCCCTGACTAGCGGCAAAGCCAAAAACATTCAGTACTTC
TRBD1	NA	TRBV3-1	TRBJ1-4	CASSWTGVNEKLFF	TGTGCCAGCAGCTGGACAGGGGTAAATGAAAAACTGTTTTTT
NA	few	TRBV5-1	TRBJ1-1	CASRTGSQNTEAFF	TGCGCCAGCAGAACCGGGTCTCAGAACACTGAAGCTTTCTTT
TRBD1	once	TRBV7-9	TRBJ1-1	CASSLRGAQGYTEAFF	TGTGCCAGCAGCCTCCGGGGGGCACAGGGGTACACTGAAGCTTTCTTT
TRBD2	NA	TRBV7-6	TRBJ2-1	CASSSRLAGVSYNEQFF	TGTGCCAGCAGCTCCCGACTAGCGGGGGTCTCCTACAATGAGCAGTTCTTC
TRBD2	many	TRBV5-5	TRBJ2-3	CASSLGTWAGGRRQYF	TGTGCCAGCAGCTTGGGGACGTGGGCGGGGGGGCGTAGGCAGTATTTT
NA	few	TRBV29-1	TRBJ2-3	CSDYKGLSTDTQYF	TGCAGCGACTATAAGGGACTCAGCACAGATACGCAGTATTTT
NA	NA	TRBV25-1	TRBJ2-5	CASSEYSSAFRTQYF	TGTGCCAGCAGTGAATATTCCTCGGCTTTCCGGACCCAGTACTTC
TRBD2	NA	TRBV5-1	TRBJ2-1	CASSLEPSGSSEFF	TGCGCCAGCAGCTTGGAGCCTAGCGGGAGTAGTGAATTCTTC
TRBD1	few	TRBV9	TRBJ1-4	CASSFGQGGNEKLFF	TGTGCCAGCAGCTTTGGACAGGGAGGGAATGAAAAACTGTTTTTT
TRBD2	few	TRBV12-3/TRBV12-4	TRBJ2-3	CASSTSGVADTQYF	TGTGCCAGCAGTACTAGCGGGGTGGCAGATACGCAGTATTTT
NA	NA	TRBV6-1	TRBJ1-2	CASSAGGGYTF	TGTGCCAGCAGTGCCGGTGGGGGCTACACCTTC
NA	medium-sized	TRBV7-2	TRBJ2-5	CASSIQETQYF	TGTGCCAGCAGCATACAAGAGACCCAGTACTTC
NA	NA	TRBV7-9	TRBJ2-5	CASKMGGGEETQYF	TGTGCCAGCAAGATGGGGGGGGGCGAAGAGACCCAGTACTTC
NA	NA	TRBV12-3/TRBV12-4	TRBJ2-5	CASSLGFAPGTETQYF	TGTGCCAGCAGTTTAGGATTCGCCCCGGGGACAGAGACCCAGTACTTC
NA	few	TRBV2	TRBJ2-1	CASSDSYEQFF	TGTGCCAGCAGTGACTCCTATGAGCAGTTCTTC
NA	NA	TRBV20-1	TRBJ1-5	CSVSADSYQPQHF	TGCAGTGTCTCGGCGGACAGCTATCAGCCCCAGCATTTT
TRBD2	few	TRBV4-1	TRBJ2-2	CASSPLTSGVVVLFF	TGCGCCAGCAGCCCCTTGACTAGCGGGGTAGTAGTGCTGTTTTTT
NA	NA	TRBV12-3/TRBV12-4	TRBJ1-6	CASSPATAAPLHF	TGTGCCAGCAGTCCCGCGACAGCGGCGCCCCTCCACTTT
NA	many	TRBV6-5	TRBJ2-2	CASSLDRENTGELFF	TGTGCCAGCAGTTTAGACCGAGAAAACACCGGGGAGCTGTTTTTT
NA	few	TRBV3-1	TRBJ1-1	CASLGGEGTEAFF	TGTGCCAGCCTGGGGGGCGAAGGCACTGAAGCTTTCTTT